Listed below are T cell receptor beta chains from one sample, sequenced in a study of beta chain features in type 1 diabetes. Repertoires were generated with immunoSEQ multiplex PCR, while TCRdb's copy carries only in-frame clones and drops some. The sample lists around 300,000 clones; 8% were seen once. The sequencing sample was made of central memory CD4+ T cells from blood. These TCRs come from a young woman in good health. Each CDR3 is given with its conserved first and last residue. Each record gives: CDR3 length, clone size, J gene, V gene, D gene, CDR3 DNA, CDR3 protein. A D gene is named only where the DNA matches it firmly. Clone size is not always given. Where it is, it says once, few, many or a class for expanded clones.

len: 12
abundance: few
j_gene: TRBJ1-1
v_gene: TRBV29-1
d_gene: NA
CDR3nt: TGCAGCGTCTCCAGGACAGACACTGAAGCTTTCTTT
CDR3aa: CSVSRTDTEAFF

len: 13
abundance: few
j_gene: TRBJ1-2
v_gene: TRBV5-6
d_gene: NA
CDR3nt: TGTGCCAGCAGCCTTCCAACCAACTATGGCTACACCTTC
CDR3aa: CASSLPTNYGYTF

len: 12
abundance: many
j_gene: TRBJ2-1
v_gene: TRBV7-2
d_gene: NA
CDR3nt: TGTGCCAGCAGCCATTTCTTCGATGAGCAGTTCTTC
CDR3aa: CASSHFFDEQFF

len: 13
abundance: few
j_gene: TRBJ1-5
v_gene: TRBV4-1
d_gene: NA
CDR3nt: TGCGCCAGCAGCCAAGACCAGGCGCAGCCCCAGCATTTT
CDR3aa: CASSQDQAQPQHF

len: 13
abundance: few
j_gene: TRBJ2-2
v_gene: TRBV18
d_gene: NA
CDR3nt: TGTGCCAGCTCACCCCTCGAGGGCGGGGAGCTGTTTTTT
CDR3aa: CASSPLEGGELFF

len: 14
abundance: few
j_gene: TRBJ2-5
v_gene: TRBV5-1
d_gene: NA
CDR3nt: TGCGCCAGCAGCTTGGGTGTACAGCCGGAGACCCAGTACTTC
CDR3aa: CASSLGVQPETQYF

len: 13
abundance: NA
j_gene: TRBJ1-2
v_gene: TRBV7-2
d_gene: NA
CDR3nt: TGTGCCAGCAGCTTAGGACAGATGGGAGGCTACACCTTC
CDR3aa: CASSLGQMGGYTF

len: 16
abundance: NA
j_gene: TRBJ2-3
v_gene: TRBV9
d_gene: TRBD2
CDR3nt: TGTGCCAGCAGCGTAGTTGCGGGGGGGCCTTGGAATACGCAGTATTTT
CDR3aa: CASSVVAGGPWNTQYF

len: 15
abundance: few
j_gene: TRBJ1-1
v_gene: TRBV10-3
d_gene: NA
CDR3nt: TGTGCCATCAGGGATGAGGGGCACGATGGCACTGAAGCTTTCTTT
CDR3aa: CAIRDEGHDGTEAFF

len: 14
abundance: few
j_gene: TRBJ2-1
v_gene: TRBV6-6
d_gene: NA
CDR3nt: TGTGCCAGCGTTCCCGGGGCCTATAACAATGAGCAGTTCTTC
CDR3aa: CASVPGAYNNEQFF

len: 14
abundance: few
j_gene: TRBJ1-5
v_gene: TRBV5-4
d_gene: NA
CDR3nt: TGTGCCAGCAGCTATGAACCTGAAGATCAGCCCCAGCATTTT
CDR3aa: CASSYEPEDQPQHF

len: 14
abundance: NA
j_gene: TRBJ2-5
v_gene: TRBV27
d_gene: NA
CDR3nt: TGTGCCAGCAGTTTGCGGGGTAATCAAGAGACCCAGTACTTC
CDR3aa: CASSLRGNQETQYF

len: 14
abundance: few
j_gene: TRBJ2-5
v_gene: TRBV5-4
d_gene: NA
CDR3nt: TGTGCCAGCAGCTTGGGACTAGTCCAAGAGACCCAGTACTTC
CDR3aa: CASSLGLVQETQYF

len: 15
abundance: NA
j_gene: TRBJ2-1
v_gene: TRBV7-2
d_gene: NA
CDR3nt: TGTGCCAGCAGCTTAGACGGGCGTACCTACAATGAGCAGTTCTTC
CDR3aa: CASSLDGRTYNEQFF

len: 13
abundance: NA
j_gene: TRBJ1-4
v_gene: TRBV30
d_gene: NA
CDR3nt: TGTGCCTGGCGTCCCGGGTTTCGTGAAAAACTGTTTTTT
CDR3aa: CAWRPGFREKLFF

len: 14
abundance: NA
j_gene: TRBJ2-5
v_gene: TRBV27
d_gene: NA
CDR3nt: TGTGCCAGCGGTGGGGGGGCTCTCGGAGAGACCCAGTACTTC
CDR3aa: CASGGGALGETQYF

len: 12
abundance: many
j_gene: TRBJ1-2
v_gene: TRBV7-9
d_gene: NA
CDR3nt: TGTGCCAGCAACACAGGGCACTATGGCTACACCTTC
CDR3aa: CASNTGHYGYTF

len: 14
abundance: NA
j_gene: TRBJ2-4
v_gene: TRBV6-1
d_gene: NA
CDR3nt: TGTGCCAGCAGTGCTGGTTCCACGGAAAACATTCAGTACTTC
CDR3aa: CASSAGSTENIQYF

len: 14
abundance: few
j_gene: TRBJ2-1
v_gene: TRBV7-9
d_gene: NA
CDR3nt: TGTGCCAGCAGCTTGGACAGCATGGGTGTATTAACGTTCTTC
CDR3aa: CASSLDSMGVLTFF

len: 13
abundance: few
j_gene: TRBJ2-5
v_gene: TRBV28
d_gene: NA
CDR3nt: TGTGCCAGCAGTTTTGGGATGACGGAGACCCAGTACTTC
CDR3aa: CASSFGMTETQYF